This TCR beta chain appears in the sequencing data of a study of Graves' ophthalmopathy and Graves' hyperthyroidism (dated by TCRdb to 2017 to 2018). For the study in its entirety: Peripheral blood was collected before any treatment was given, at the time of initial diagnosis. TCR beta repertoire signatures were used to distinguish Graves' ophthalmopathy from Graves' hyperthyroidism and to predict progression to ophthalmopathy. In over 5 hyperthyroidism patients, the T-cell repertoires found in thyroid tissue were compared with those found in blood. For training and testing, the 100 or so patients in the discovery cohort were randomly divided in a 7:3 ratio. In total, some 130 blood samples were TCR-sequenced: under 45 ophthalmopathy, roughly 77 hyperthyroidism and approximately 17 hyperthyroidism-to-ophthalmopathy patients. An independent validation cohort comprised some 19 hyperthyroidism patients and roughly 15 patients who later progressed from hyperthyroidism to ophthalmopathy. Following sample collection, hyperthyroidism patients were given methimazole at a starting dose of 30 mg daily, and ophthalmopathy patients were given high-dose intravenous methylprednisolone. To explore V-J signatures distinguishing ophthalmopathy from hyperthyroidism, a discovery set of roughly 98 patients (fewer than 45 ophthalmopathy, 55 to 60 stable hyperthyroidism) was enrolled. The study at large found these results: Sample size was not predetermined statistically, and investigators were not blinded to group allocation. In cross-validation, the 13-signature model distinguished ophthalmopathy from stable hyperthyroidism with about 89% sensitivity and 81.08% specificity, while in the test set the corresponding values were approximately 79% and 70%. Most of the expanded thyroid clonotypes with a frequency above 0.001 were also detected in blood, and it was suggested that the thyroid immune response may be reflected by blood repertoires. In validation, the model predicted ophthalmopathy progression with 70.59% sensitivity and approximately 75% specificity; eleven to twelve predicted patients were CT-confirmed with GO in a median of approximately 6.5 months.

TCR beta CDR3 regions were amplified from RNA transcripts for repertoire sequencing. HTBI primers and the Qiagen OneStep RT-PCR kit were used in a first-round RT-PCR, which was followed by a second-round multiplex PCR, size selection and purification. Libraries were sequenced paired-end with 100 bp reads on an Illumina HiSeq2000. The published analysis was carried out like this. SOAPnuke was used for read processing, and reads with adapters, uncalled bases, a mean Phred below 15, or no exact constant-primer or identifier match were discarded. High-quality paired reads were merged with COPE v1.2.5. Each unique nucleotide sequence was treated as a clonotype, and MiTCR v1.1 was used to align the clonotypes to the IMGT TRB V, D and J references. Only V-J combinations with frequency above 0.0001 were analysed, covering approximately 99% of repertoires. For each V-J combination, a TCR clonal expansion and chaos score was defined as F50 clonal expansion divided by the chaos observed in the TCRdist matrix. Features were reduced by Welch's t-statistics and random forest to roughly 14 V-J combinations, which fed a naive Bayes classifier. Thyroid-blood repertoire similarity was quantified with the Morisita-Horn index. TCRdb reprocessing: public reads trimmed at Q25 with fastp, clones called with MiXCR, in-frame beta chains kept. Records with the same CDR3 protein are collapsed into one entry carrying the most frequent genes and DNA. The V and J calls were determined by TCRdb, not by the authors. The sample table records almost 400,000 distinct CDR3 sequences; 15% to 20% of these occur just once. 1.6% of the sample is taken by the ten largest.

The ophthalmopathy patients had moderately to severely active disease, with a Clinical Activity Score of 3 or higher, a NOSPECS grade of 4 or higher, and a disease duration of less than 3 months. Patients were excluded if they had other autoimmune diseases, uncontrolled infections, pregnancy or lactation. Diagnosis was based on clinical symptoms, serum thyroxine, TRAb, thyroid ultrasound and orbital computed tomography. PBMCs were isolated from roughly 10 ml of fresh peripheral blood by Ficoll-Paque density gradient centrifugation. Trizol reagent was used to extract the total RNA, and its quality was then checked on an Agilent 2100 Bioanalyzer. From cysteine to phenylalanine, the CDR3 is 13 amino acids long. The entry retains the CDR3 DNA only, 39 bases that are in frame from base 1. The V and J ends are trimmed by 6 bases and 3 bases, leaving 11 bases between them. There are many counts of this clonotype. Its target antigen remains unknown. Base qualities are not provided; no much larger clone lies one nucleotide away.

The chain couples TRBV12-3 or TRBV12-4 to TRBJ1-1; the D gene cannot be named for sure. The source of this sequence is a young woman with Graves' ophthalmopathy. Donor details come from another sample of the same person, matched by shared clones. Sequenced input: peripheral blood. The CDR3 region has the sequence CASSTTVDTEAFF. The DNA reads TGTGCCAGCAGCACTACAGTTGACACTGAAGCTTTCTTT.